This TCR beta chain was retrieved from a study of blood T cell repertoires in COVID-19. For the study at large: Acute-phase and convalescent COVID-19 samples originated in the United States, Italy and Spain.

The protocol was immunoSEQ multiplex PCR, while the TCRdb copy is restricted to in-frame clones and leaves out a portion. The repertoire holds 200,000 to 250,000 clones, with approximately 85% as singletons. What was sequenced was peripheral blood. The receptor was derived from a woman aged 70 to 79 with COVID-19, enrolled during active disease.

CDR3: CASSQGEGRNYGYTF. The CDR3 nucleotides read TGCGCCAGCAGCCAAGGGGAGGGGAGGAACTATGGCTACACCTTC. The chain employs TRBV4-1 and TRBJ1-2, with TRBD1 as a possible D gene (5 bases). Per germline, CDR1 MGHRA and CDR2 YSYEKL. Deletions cut 1 base from V and 2 bases from J, with 11 bases between. This CDR3 has 15 amino acids.